Listed below are T cell receptor beta chains from one sample, sequenced in a study of CD8+CD57+ T cells in acquired aplastic anemia. TCRdb fed the reads into MiXCR, producing one record per CDR3 protein. The table includes 150,000 to 200,000 distinct CDR3 sequences, 48% detected once. What was sequenced was sorted CD4+, CD8+, or CD8+CD57+ T cells (not recorded which) from PBMCs. These receptors were taken from a human donor with aplastic anemia. Each CDR3 is given with its conserved first and last residue. A D gene is named only where the DNA matches it firmly. Clone size is shown for a subset of rows, as once, few, many or a class of expanded clone.

cdr3_length clone_size d_call j_call v_call cdr3_nt cdr3_aa
14 many - TRBJ1-1 TRBV29-1 TGCAGCGTTGGATCCCCTCCGCGGAACACTGAAGCTTTCTTT CSVGSPPRNTEAFF
14 - TRBD2 TRBJ2-1 TRBV19 TGTGCCAGTAGTACCGGGACTAGCGGGAGTCAGCAGTTCTTC CASSTGTSGSQQFF
12 once - TRBJ2-5 TRBV6-6 TGTGCCAGCAGTTCCGACGGAGAGACCCAGTACTTC CASSSDGETQYF
13 many - TRBJ2-1 TRBV20-1 TGCAGTGCTCCTCGAGATCTGGGAGATGAGCAGTTCTTC CSAPRDLGDEQFF
14 - - TRBJ2-1 TRBV15 TGTGCCACCAGTATGCGGGCGGCCTACAATGAGCAGTTCTTC CATSMRAAYNEQFF
15 many - TRBJ2-7 TRBV20-1 TGCAGTGCTACCACCCCAGCCGGCAACTCCTACGAGCAGTACTTC CSATTPAGNSYEQYF
14 many TRBD1 TRBJ2-7 TRBV5-1 TGCGCCAGCAGCTTGGACAGGGGCCCTAGCGAGCAGTACTTC CASSLDRGPSEQYF
15 - TRBD1 TRBJ1-1 TRBV6-1 TGTGCCAGCAGTACCGACAGGGGCGGGCGGACTGAAGCTTTCTTT CASSTDRGGRTEAFF
14 - TRBD2 TRBJ2-5 TRBV11-3 TGTGCCAGCAGCTTTAGCGGGAGCCAAGAGACCCAGTACTTC CASSFSGSQETQYF
15 few TRBD1 TRBJ2-7 TRBV24-1 TGTGCCACCAGTGATCCCCGGGACAGTCCCTACGAGCAGTACTTC CATSDPRDSPYEQYF
14 - TRBD1 TRBJ2-7 TRBV4-3 TGCGCCAGCAGCGTCGACAGGGGGAGGCTCGAGCAGTACTTC CASSVDRGRLEQYF
15 - TRBD1 TRBJ2-2 TRBV15 TGTGCCACCAGCCCCGGGACAGGGGACACCGGGGAGCTGTTTTTT CATSPGTGDTGELFF
18 - - TRBJ1-5 TRBV12-5 TGTGCTAGTGGTTTGGAACTGACATTGGGGTTTAGCAATCAGCCCCAGCATTTT CASGLELTLGFSNQPQHF